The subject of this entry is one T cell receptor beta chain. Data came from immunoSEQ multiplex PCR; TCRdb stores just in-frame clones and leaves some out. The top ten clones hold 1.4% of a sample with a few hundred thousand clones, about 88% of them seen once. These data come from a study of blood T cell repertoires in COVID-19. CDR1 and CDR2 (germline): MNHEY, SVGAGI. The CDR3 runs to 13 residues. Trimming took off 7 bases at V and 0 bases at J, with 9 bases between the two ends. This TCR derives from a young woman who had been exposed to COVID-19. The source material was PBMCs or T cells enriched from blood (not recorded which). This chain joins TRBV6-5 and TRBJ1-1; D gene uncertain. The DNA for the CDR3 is TGTGCCAGCATCTCTTCCTTGAACACTGAAGCTTTCTTT. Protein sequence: CASISSLNTEAFF.